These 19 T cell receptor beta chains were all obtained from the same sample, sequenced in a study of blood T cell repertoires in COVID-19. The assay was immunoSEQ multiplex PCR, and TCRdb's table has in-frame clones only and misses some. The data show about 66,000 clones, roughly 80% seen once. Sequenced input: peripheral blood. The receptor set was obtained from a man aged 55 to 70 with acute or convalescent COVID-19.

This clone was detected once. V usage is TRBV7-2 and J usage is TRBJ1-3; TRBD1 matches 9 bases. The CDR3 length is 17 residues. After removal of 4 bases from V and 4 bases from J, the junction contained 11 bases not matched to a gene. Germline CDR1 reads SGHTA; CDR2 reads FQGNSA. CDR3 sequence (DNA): TGTGCCAGCAGCTCCCAGGGGCGGGACAGGGTAGGAAACACCATATATTTT. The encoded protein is CASSSQGRDRVGNTIYF. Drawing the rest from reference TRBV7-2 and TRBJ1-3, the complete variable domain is GAGVSQSPSNKVTEKGKDVELRCDPISGHTALYWYRQSLGQGLEFLIYFQGNSAPDKSGLPSDRFSAERTGGSVSTLTIQRTQQEDSAVYLCASSSQGRDRVGNTIYFGEGSWLTVV.

CDR3 in DNA: TGTGCTAGTGGACCCGACAGGGAAACCTACGAGCAGTACTTC. Translated, it gives CASGPDRETYEQYF. The chain couples TRBV12-5 to TRBJ2-7; 7 nucleotides line up with TRBD1. The CDR3 contains 14 residues. With 6 bases clipped from V and 2 bases from J, the junction kept 7 bases outside the gene matches. CDR1 and CDR2 from the germline V gene are LGHNT and FRNRAP.

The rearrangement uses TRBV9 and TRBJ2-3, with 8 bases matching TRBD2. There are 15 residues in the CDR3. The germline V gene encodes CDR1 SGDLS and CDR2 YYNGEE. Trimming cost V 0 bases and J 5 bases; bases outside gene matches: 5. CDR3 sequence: CASSVGGGPGDTQYF. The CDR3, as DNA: TGTGCCAGCAGCGTAGGCGGGGGGCCGGGAGATACGCAGTATTTT. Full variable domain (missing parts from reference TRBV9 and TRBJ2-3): DSGVTQTPKHLITATGQRVTLRCSPRSGDLSVYWYQQSLDQGLQFLIQYYNGEERAKGNILERFSAQQFPDLHSELNLSSLELGDSALYFCASSVGGGPGDTQYFGPGTRLTVL.

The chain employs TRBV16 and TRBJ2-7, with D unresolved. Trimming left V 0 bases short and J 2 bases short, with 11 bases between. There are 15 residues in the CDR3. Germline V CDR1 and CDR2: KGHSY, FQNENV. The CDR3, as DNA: TGTGCCAGCAGCCAATCGAGAGTCGGAGCCTACGAGCAGTACTTC. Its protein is CASSQSRVGAYEQYF.

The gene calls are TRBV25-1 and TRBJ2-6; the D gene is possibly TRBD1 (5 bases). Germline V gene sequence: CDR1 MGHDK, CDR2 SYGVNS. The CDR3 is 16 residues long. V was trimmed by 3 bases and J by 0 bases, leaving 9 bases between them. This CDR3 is CASSDRQGSGANVLTF. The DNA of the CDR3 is TGTGCCAGCAGTGACCGTCAGGGCTCTGGGGCCAACGTCCTGACTTTC.

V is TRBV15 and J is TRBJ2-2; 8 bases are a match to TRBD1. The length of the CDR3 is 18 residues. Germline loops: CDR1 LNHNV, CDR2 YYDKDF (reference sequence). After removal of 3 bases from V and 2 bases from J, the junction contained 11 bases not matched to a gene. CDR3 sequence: CATSRTGQGGYNTGELFF. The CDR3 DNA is TGTGCCACCAGCAGGACCGGACAGGGAGGATACAACACCGGGGAGCTGTTTTTT. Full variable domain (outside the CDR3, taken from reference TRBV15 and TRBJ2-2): DAMVIQNPRYQVTQFGKPVTLSCSQTLNHNVMYWYQQKSSQAPKLLFHYYDKDFNNEADTPDNFQSRRPNTSFCFLDIRSPGLGDTAMYLCATSRTGQGGYNTGELFFGEGSRLTVL.

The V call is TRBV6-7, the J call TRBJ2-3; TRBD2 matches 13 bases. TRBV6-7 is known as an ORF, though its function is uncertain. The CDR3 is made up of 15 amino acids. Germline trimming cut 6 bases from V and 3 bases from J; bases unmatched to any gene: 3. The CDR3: CASSTTSGGTDTQYF. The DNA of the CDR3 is TGTGCCAGCAGCACGACTAGCGGGGGGACAGATACGCAGTATTTT.

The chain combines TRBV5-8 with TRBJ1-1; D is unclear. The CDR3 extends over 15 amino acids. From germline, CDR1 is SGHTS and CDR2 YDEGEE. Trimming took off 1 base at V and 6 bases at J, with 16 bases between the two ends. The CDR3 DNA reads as TGTGCCAGCAGCTTGTTACGGACTCTTTTGTCTGAAGCTTTCTTT. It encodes CASSLLRTLLSEAFF.

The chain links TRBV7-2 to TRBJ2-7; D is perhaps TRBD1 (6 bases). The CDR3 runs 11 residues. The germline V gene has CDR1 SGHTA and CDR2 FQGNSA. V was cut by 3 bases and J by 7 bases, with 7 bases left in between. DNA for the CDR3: TGTGCCAGCAGCTTTACAGGGGAGCAGTACTTC. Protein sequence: CASSFTGEQYF.

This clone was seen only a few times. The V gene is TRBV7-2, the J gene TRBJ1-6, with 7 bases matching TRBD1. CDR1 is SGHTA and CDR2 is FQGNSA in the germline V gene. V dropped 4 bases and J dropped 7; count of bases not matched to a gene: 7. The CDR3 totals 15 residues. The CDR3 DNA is TGTGCCAGCAGCTCGACAGGGTTGGGGAATTCACCCCTCCACTTT. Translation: CASSSTGLGNSPLHF.

The CDR3 sequence: CASSTGLDNQPQHF. Written as DNA, the CDR3 is TGCGCCAGCAGCACGGGACTGGATAATCAGCCCCAGCATTTT. The chain joins TRBV5-1 to TRBJ1-5, with a possible D match to TRBD1 (5 bases). Germline V gene lookup returns CDR1 SGHRS and CDR2 YFSETQ. The CDR3 covers 14 residues. With 4 bases removed from V and 4 bases from J, the gap between germline ends came to 12 bases.

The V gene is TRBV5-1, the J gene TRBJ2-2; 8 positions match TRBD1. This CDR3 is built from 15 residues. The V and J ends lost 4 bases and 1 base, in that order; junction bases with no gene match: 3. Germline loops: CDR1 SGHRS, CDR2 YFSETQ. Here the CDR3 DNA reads TGCGCCAGCAGCGCCGGACAGGGGAACACCGGGGAGCTGTTTTTT. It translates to CASSAGQGNTGELFF.

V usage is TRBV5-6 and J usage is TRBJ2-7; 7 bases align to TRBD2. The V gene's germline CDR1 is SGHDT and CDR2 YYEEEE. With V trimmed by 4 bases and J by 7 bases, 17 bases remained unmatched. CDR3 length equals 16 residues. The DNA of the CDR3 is TGTGCCAGCAGCGCGCTTCAGCGGGGTAGGCCTACGGAGCAGTACGTC. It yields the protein CASSALQRGRPTEQYV.

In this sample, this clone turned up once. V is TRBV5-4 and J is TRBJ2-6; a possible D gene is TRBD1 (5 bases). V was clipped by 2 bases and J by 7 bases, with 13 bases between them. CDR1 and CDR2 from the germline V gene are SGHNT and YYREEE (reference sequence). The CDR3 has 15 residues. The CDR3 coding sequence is TGTGCCAGCAGCTTAGACAGCTTTTTTGCCAACGTCCTGACTTTC. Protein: CASSLDSFFANVLTF.

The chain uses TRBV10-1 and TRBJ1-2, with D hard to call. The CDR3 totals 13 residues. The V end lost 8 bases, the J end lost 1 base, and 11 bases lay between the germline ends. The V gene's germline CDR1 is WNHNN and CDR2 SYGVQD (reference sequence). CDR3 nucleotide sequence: TGCGCCAGCGGTCCTCGGGGTAACTATGGCTACACCTTC. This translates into CASGPRGNYGYTF.

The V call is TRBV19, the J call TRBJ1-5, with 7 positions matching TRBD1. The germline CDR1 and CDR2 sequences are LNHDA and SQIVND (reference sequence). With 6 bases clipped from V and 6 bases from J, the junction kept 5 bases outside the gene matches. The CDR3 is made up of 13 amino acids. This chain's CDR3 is CASRGQLGQPQHF. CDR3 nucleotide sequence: TGTGCCAGTAGGGGACAGTTGGGTCAGCCCCAGCATTTT.

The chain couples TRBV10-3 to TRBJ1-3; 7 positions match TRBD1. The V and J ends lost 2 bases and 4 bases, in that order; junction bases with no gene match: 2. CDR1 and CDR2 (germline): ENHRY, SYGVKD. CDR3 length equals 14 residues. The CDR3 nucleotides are TGTGCCATCAGTGAGGGGACAGCCGGAAACACCATATATTTT. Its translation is CAISEGTAGNTIYF.

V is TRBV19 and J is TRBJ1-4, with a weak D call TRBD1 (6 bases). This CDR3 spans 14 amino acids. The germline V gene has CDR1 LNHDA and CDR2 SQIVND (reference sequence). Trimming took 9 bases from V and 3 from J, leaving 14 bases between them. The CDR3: CASSLQGPNEKLFF. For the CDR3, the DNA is TGTGCCAGCAGCCTACAGGGCCCTAATGAAAAACTGTTTTTT.

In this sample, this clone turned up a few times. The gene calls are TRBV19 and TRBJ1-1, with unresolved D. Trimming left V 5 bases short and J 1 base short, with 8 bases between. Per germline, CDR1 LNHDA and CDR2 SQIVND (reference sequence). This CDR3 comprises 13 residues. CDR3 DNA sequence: TGTGCCAGTAGTCAACAGAAGAACACTGAAGCTTTCTTT. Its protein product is CASSQQKNTEAFF. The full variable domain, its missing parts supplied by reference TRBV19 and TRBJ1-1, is DGGITQSPKYLFRKEGQNVTLSCEQNLNHDAMYWYRQDPGQGLRLIYYSQIVNDFQKGDIAEGYSVSREKKESFPLTVTSAQKNPTAFYLCASSQQKNTEAFFGQGTRLTVV.